The 26 T cell receptor beta chains below were found in one sample sequenced in a study of OX40 agonist ivuxolimab in advanced cancers. Clones were sequenced by immunoSEQ multiplex PCR, and TCRdb holds only the in-frame ones, with some missing. The sample contains tens of thousands of clones, around 83% of which appear only once. The input for sequencing was CD4+ or CD8+ T cells sorted from blood, taken in a trial of the OX40 agonist ivuxolimab. These receptors all come from an adult with an advanced solid tumor such as melanoma, head and neck, liver or kidney cancer.

The chain has TRBV6-6 and TRBJ2-3, with D perhaps matching TRBD2 (6 bases). Trimming left V 8 bases short and J 6 bases short, with 9 bases between. CDR3 length equals 11 residues. Per the germline V gene, CDR1 is MNHNY and CDR2 is SVGAGI (reference sequence). This CDR3 is CASSRGDTQYF. CDR3 nucleotides: TGTGCCAGCTCCCGGGGGGATACGCAGTATTTT.

The rearrangement links TRBV21-1 to TRBJ2-1. TRBV21-1 is a documented pseudogene. CDR3 length: 18 amino acids. CDR3 amino acids: CASSKFGGFHTGPIEQFF. CDR3 in DNA: TGTGCCAGCAGCAAATTTGGCGGGTTTCATACGGGACCCATAGAGCAGTTCTTC.

This rearrangement joins TRBV2 to TRBJ1-5; TRBD1 might be the D (5 bases). CDR3 length equals 15 residues. V dropped 6 bases and J dropped 0 bases, with 12 bases sitting between them. Germline V gene sequence: CDR1 SNHLY, CDR2 FYNNEI. CDR3 in amino acids: CASRRDRISNQPQHF. In nucleotides, the CDR3 is TGTGCCAGCAGACGCGACAGAATTAGCAATCAGCCCCAGCATTTT.

The rearrangement links TRBV5-4 to TRBJ2-5; D remains unclear. Between the trimmed V and J ends, which lost 0 bases and 4 bases, there was a span of 7 bases. Germline V CDR1 and CDR2: SGHNT, YYREEE (reference sequence). The length of the CDR3 is 13 residues. CDR3 in amino acids: CASSLAPVETQYF. The DNA for the CDR3 is TGTGCCAGCAGCTTGGCTCCAGTAGAGACCCAGTACTTC.

This clone was seen once. This chain's CDR3 is CASVGGRTSGNTIYF. The CDR3 coding sequence is TGTGCCAGCGTGGGCGGCCGTACCTCTGGAAACACCATATATTTT. V gene TRBV7-6 combines with J gene TRBJ1-3, with D unresolved. The CDR3 is 15 residues long. Trimming pared 8 bases from V and 0 bases from J, leaving 14 bases between. In germline, CDR1 is SGHVS, CDR2 FNYEAQ.

The rearrangement uses TRBV28 and TRBJ1-2, with a tentative D call TRBD1 (6 bases). V was cut by 7 bases and J by 7 bases, with 22 bases left in between. The CDR3 runs to 15 residues. Germline V gene lookup returns CDR1 MDHEN and CDR2 SYDVKM. CDR3 residues: CASTREGVYLGGYTF. In DNA, the CDR3 is TGTGCCAGCACCAGGGAGGGGGTATACCTCGGTGGCTACACCTTC.

The CDR3 loop is CASLRTGGGYTF. CDR3 in DNA: TGTGCCAGCTTAAGAACGGGGGGAGGCTACACCTTC. The chain couples TRBV7-9 to TRBJ1-2, with D perhaps TRBD1 (5 bases). V was shortened by 8 bases and J by 8 bases, with 15 bases between the two germline ends. This CDR3 comprises 12 residues. Per germline, CDR1 SEHNR and CDR2 FQNEAQ (reference sequence).

V gene TRBV7-9 combines with J gene TRBJ1-1, with D perhaps TRBD1 (6 bases). The length of the CDR3 is 13 residues. CDR1 is SEHNR, CDR2 FQNEAQ, per germline (reference sequence). Trimming took off 5 bases at V and 6 bases at J, with 13 bases between the two ends. The CDR3 nucleotides are TGTGCCAGCAGCGACACAGGGTTTTCTGAAGCTTTCTTT. Encoded protein: CASSDTGFSEAFF.

J is TRBJ1-5 and V is TRBV5-1, with D perhaps matching TRBD1 (6 bases). Deletions cut 0 bases from V and 5 bases from J, with 6 bases between. Germline CDR1 SGHRS, CDR2 YFSETQ. The CDR3 is made up of 13 amino acids. The CDR3: CASSLDRDQPQHF. CDR3 in DNA: TGCGCCAGCAGCTTGGACAGGGATCAGCCCCAGCATTTT.

The chain links TRBV18 to TRBJ1-1; possible D gene TRBD1, 5 bases. V dropped 4 bases and J dropped 7 bases, with 16 bases sitting between them. Germline values: CDR1 KGHSH, CDR2 LQKENI. The CDR3 covers 14 residues. This CDR3 is CASSQGRGEGEAFF. The DNA of the CDR3 is TGTGCCAGCTCACAAGGGAGGGGAGAGGGTGAAGCTTTCTTT.

J is TRBJ2-3 and V is TRBV5-4; a possible D gene is TRBD1 (6 bases). Trimming shortened V by 4 bases and J by 1 base, and 10 bases separated the two germline ends. The CDR3 consists of 14 residues. The germline CDR1 and CDR2 sequences are SGHNT and YYREEE (reference sequence). The CDR3 region is CASSPEGGTDTQYF. In DNA form, the CDR3 reads TGTGCCAGCAGCCCAGAGGGGGGCACAGATACGCAGTATTTT. The whole variable domain, remainder taken from reference TRBV5-4 and TRBJ2-3, is ETGVTQSPTHLIKTRGQQVTLRCSSQSGHNTVSWYQQALGQGPQFIFQYYREEENGRGNFPPRFSGLQFPNYSSELNVNALELDDSALYLCASSPEGGTDTQYFGPGTRLTVL.

CDR3 loop: CASSIGDEQFF. The CDR3 nucleotides read TGTGCCAGTAGTATAGGGGATGAGCAGTTCTTC. The rearrangement joins TRBV19 to TRBJ2-1; no clear D. The CDR3 contains 11 residues. Germline loops: CDR1 LNHDA, CDR2 SQIVND (reference sequence). V lost 1 base to trimming and J lost 8 bases, with 3 bases between them.

The chain recombines TRBV2 with TRBJ2-2; TRBD2 is a possible D gene (5 bases). The V and J ends lost 7 bases and 2 bases respectively, with 11 bases between them. Per the germline V gene, CDR1 is SNHLY and CDR2 is FYNNEI. The CDR3 totals 14 residues. The DNA for the CDR3 is TGTGCCAGCACCTTCCGGGGTAACACCGGGGAGCTGTTTTTT. This gives the protein CASTFRGNTGELFF. The whole variable domain, filled in from reference TRBV2 and TRBJ2-2, reads EPEVTQTPSHQVTQMGQEVILRCVPISNHLYFYWYRQILGQKVEFLVSFYNNEISEKSEIFDDQFSVERPDGSNFTLKIRSTKLEDSAMYFCASTFRGNTGELFFGEGSRLTVL.

This clone was counted a few times. J is TRBJ1-1 and V is TRBV19; weak D call: TRBD1 (6 bases). The CDR3 consists of 14 residues. CDR1 LNHDA and CDR2 SQIVND come from the germline V gene (reference sequence). V was shortened by 4 bases and J by 4 bases, with 13 bases between the two germline ends. The CDR3 region has the DNA TGTGCCAGTAGTAAACAGGGATCGGGCACTGAAGCTTTCTTT. Amino acid sequence: CASSKQGSGTEAFF. Supplemented by reference TRBV19 and TRBJ1-1, the full variable domain reads DGGITQSPKYLFRKEGQNVTLSCEQNLNHDAMYWYRQDPGQGLRLIYYSQIVNDFQKGDIAEGYSVSREKKESFPLTVTSAQKNPTAFYLCASSKQGSGTEAFFGQGTRLTVV.

The chain employs TRBV18 and TRBJ2-2; D unclear. CDR3 size: 16 residues. From germline, CDR1 is KGHSH and CDR2 LQKENI. The V and J ends lost 5 bases and 0 bases respectively, with 13 bases between them. The CDR3 reads CASSDIRASNTGELFF. The CDR3 DNA reads as TGTGCCAGCTCAGATATCCGGGCTTCGAACACCGGGGAGCTGTTTTTT. Using reference TRBV18 and TRBJ2-2 for the parts outside the CDR3, the full variable domain is NAGVMQNPRHLVRRRGQEARLRCSPMKGHSHVYWYRQLPEEGLKFMVYLQKENIIDESGMPKERFSAEFPKEGPSILRIQQVVRGDSAAYFCASSDIRASNTGELFFGEGSRLTVL.

By share, this clone counts as medium-sized. This chain links TRBV10-1 with TRBJ2-7, with D perhaps TRBD2 (5 bases). V lost 8 bases and J lost 7, with 18 bases in between. The CDR3 consists of 13 residues. From germline, CDR1 is WNHNN and CDR2 SYGVQD (reference sequence). The CDR3 loop is CASQTGPTGEQYF. CDR3 DNA: TGCGCCAGCCAAACTGGACCGACGGGAGAGCAGTACTTC.

The chain recombines TRBV6-6 with TRBJ2-4; perhaps D is TRBD1 or TRBD2 (5 bases each). CDR3 length: 11 amino acids. The V end was cut by 5 bases, the J end by 7 bases, with 6 bases between. Per the germline V gene, CDR1 is MNHNY and CDR2 is SVGAGI (reference sequence). For the CDR3, the DNA is TGTGCCAGCAGTGAGGGGAACATTCAGTACTTC. This sequence encodes CASSEGNIQYF.

The chain employs TRBV6-6 and TRBJ1-2; D possibly corresponds to TRBD1 (5 bases). CDR1 MNHNY and CDR2 SVGAGI come from the germline V gene (reference sequence). V was shortened by 5 bases and J by 2 bases, with 12 bases between the two germline ends. This CDR3 contains 14 residues. Written as DNA, the CDR3 is TGTGCCAGCAGTGACCCGGGACGGAACTATGGCTACACCTTC. Its protein is CASSDPGRNYGYTF.

The table lists this clone with a few counts. The V and J genes are TRBV10-3 and TRBJ1-5, with 9 positions matching TRBD1. V gave up 2 bases and J gave up 7 bases; unmatched junction bases: 6. CDR1 is ENHRY, CDR2 SYGVKD, per germline. This CDR3 region has 15 residues. Written as DNA, the CDR3 is TGTGCCATCAGTGAGGGGACAGGGCCCAGGCAGCCCCAGCATTTT. The encoded protein is CAISEGTGPRQPQHF.

The rearrangement uses TRBV14 and TRBJ2-7, with D tentatively TRBD1 or TRBD2 (5 bases each). The CDR3 spans 14 residues. CDR1 is SGHDN, CDR2 FVKESK, per germline. The V and J ends lost 4 bases and 4 bases respectively, with 14 bases between them. The CDR3 protein is CASSPFRGDYEQYF. In DNA, the CDR3 is TGTGCCAGCAGCCCCTTTAGAGGGGATTACGAGCAGTACTTC.

The chain employs TRBV6-1 and TRBJ1-1; TRBD1 is a possible D gene (5 bases). The V end lost 5 bases, the J end lost 5 bases, and 6 bases lay between the germline ends. The germline V gene encodes CDR1 MNHNS and CDR2 SASEGT. This CDR3 is 11 amino acids long. CDR3 sequence: CASSWGTEAFF. CDR3 bases: TGTGCCAGCAGTTGGGGGACTGAAGCTTTCTTT.

The chain links TRBV5-4 to TRBJ1-4; 7 bases line up with TRBD1. The CDR3 length is 17 residues. Trimming at V came to 3 bases and at J to 2 bases, leaving 10 bases not matched to a gene. CDR1 SGHNT and CDR2 YYREEE come from the germline V gene (reference sequence). This chain's CDR3 is CASSSPRDRRTNEKLFF. CDR3 nucleotide sequence: TGTGCCAGCAGCTCCCCCCGGGACAGAAGGACTAATGAAAAACTGTTTTTT. Full variable domain (outside the CDR3, taken from reference TRBV5-4 and TRBJ1-4): ETGVTQSPTHLIKTRGQQVTLRCSSQSGHNTVSWYQQALGQGPQFIFQYYREEENGRGNFPPRFSGLQFPNYSSELNVNALELDDSALYLCASSSPRDRRTNEKLFFGSGTQLSVL.

V gene TRBV6-1 combines with J gene TRBJ2-5; no clear D gene. Germline CDR1 MNHNS, CDR2 SASEGT. Deletions cut 0 bases from V and 1 base from J, with 12 bases between. The CDR3 is 16 amino acids. This CDR3 reads CASSEASPTIQETQYF. The CDR3 nucleotides read TGTGCCAGCAGTGAAGCCTCCCCTACGATCCAAGAGACCCAGTACTTC.

The chain carries TRBV7-3 and TRBJ1-6; tentatively, D is TRBD1 (5 bases). V was pared by 0 bases and J by 6 bases, with 18 bases between. The CDR3 has 18 residues. CDR1 is SGHTA and CDR2 is FQGTGA in the germline V gene. For the CDR3, the DNA is TGTGCCAGCAGCTTAACTCGCAGGGTACCGTACCTTAATTCACCCCTCCACTTT. It translates to CASSLTRRVPYLNSPLHF.

The V call is TRBV5-1, the J call TRBJ1-1; 8 bases line up with TRBD1. The CDR3 spans 16 residues. Germline lookup yields CDR1 SGHRS and CDR2 YFSETQ. The V segment lost 4 bases and the J segment 3 bases; nucleotides outside the gene matches: 11. Here the CDR3 reads CASSPGQGGSYTEAFF. CDR3 nucleotides: TGCGCCAGCAGCCCCGGACAGGGAGGCTCTTACACTGAAGCTTTCTTT. Full variable domain (missing parts from reference TRBV5-1 and TRBJ1-1): KAGVTQTPRYLIKTRGQQVTLSCSPISGHRSVSWYQQTPGQGLQFLFEYFSETQRNKGNFPGRFSGRQFSNSRSEMNVSTLELGDSALYLCASSPGQGGSYTEAFFGQGTRLTVV.

This clone was observed once. This chain links TRBV28 with TRBJ2-1; D gene unclear. Looked up from germline, CDR1 is MDHEN and CDR2 is SYDVKM. The CDR3 spans 11 residues. Trimming shortened V by 4 bases and J by 6 bases, and 4 bases separated the two germline ends. The CDR3 is CASSSLNEQFF. The CDR3 nucleotides read TGTGCCAGCAGTTCGCTCAATGAGCAGTTCTTC.